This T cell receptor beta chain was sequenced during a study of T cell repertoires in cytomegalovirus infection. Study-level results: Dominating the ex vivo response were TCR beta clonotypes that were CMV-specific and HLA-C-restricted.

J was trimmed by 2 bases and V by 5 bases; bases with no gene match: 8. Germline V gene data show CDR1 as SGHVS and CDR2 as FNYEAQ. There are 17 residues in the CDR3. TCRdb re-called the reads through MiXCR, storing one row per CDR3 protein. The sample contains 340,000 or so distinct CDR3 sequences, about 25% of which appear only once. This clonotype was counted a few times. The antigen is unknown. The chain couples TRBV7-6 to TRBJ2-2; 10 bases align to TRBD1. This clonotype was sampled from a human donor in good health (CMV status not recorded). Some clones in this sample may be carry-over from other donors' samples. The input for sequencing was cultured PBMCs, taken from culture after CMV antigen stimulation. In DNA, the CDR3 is TGTGCCAGCAGCCCACCAAGACAGGGGGCTAACACCGGGGAGCTGTTTTTT. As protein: CASSPPRQGANTGELFF.